This T cell receptor beta chain comes out of a study of blood T cell repertoires in COVID-19 (dated by TCRdb to about 2020). Regarding the complete study: Samples from collaborators originated in the United States, Italy and Spain and spanned both the acute and convalescent phases of COVID-19. The repertoires were made available in a free public database intended to serve as a resource for research on the immune response to SARS-CoV-2. Deeply sampled blood TCRbeta repertoires from subjects exposed to, actively infected with, or recovered from COVID-19 were included in the dataset. Nearly every sample came with metadata listing a de-identified subject ID, COVID-19 status, age in years and sex. Where HLA class I and class II types were available, the types were taken from metadata supplied by the sample provider, not from assay-based typing. The material from the prospective study consisted of cDNA or gDNA derived from T cells, B-cell-depleted T cells, or PBMCs. Samples were obtained from the ongoing ImmuneRACE study (first 160 participants) and from 1,000 to 1,500 subjects provided by 6 global collaborators.

A word on this clone: Its specific antigen is unknown. No quality values exist for individual bases; no much larger clone is one base distant.

TCRbeta CDR3 regions were amplified from genomic DNA using the immunoSEQ Assay, a bias-controlled multiplex PCR. The study's own analysis went as follows. Nucleated cell counts per sample were estimated from amplification of reference gene primers within the assay. To quantify the absolute abundance of each unique TCRbeta CDR3 rearrangement, sequence reads were collapsed and filtered. For each sample, productive Simpson clonality was calculated by taking the square root of Simpson's diversity index across productive rearrangements. TCRdb carries this immuneACCESS record with in-frame sequences only. Its versions omit some clonotypes, under half of them owing to an unresolved V gene in the studies checked, with the rest unexplained. V and J calls and clone size come straight from that table; D and trimming were deduced from the DNA. Counted in this sample were approximately 330,000 clones; roughly 90% of them appeared once. The ten largest clones take up roughly 4.1% of the sample.

V was cut back by 0 bases and J by 4 bases, leaving a gap of 12 bases between them. CDR1 and CDR2, per the germline V gene (reference sequence), are GTSNPN and SVGIG. Spanning cysteine to phenylalanine, the CDR3 consists of 14 amino acids. The kept DNA is CDR3 alone, 42 bases in frame from the first base. Collaborating institutions collected whole blood in K2EDTA tubes following their own protocols. Collaborator samples were shipped for TCRbeta analysis as frozen whole blood, isolated PBMCs, or DNA extracted from either sample type. Beyond this particular receptor, the publication reports: The amount of clinical and demographic metadata varied by source and participant and was provided uncurated.

Specimen: peripheral blood. This sequence uses TRBV30 and TRBJ1-2; the D segment could be TRBD1, given 6 matching bases. This sequence was found in a woman aged 45-59 years with active or convalescent COVID-19. The CDR3 protein is CAWSVTGNGYGYTF. Read as DNA, the sequence is TGTGCCTGGAGTGTAACAGGGAACGGCTATGGCTACACCTTC.